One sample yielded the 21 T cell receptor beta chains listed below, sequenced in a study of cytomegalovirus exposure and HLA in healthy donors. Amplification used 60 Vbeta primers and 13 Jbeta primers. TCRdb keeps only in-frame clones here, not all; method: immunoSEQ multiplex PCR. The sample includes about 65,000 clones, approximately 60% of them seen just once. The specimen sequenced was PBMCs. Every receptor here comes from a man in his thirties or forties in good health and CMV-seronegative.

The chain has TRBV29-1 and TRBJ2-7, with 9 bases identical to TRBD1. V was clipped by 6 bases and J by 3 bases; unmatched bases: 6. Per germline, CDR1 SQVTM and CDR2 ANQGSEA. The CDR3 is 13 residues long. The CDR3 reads CSVGVTGGYEQYF. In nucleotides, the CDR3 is TGCAGCGTGGGGGTGACAGGGGGCTACGAGCAGTACTTC.

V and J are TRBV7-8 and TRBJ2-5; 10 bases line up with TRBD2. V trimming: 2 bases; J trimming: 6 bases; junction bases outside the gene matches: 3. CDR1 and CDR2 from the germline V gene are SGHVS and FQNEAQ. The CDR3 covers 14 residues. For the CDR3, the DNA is TGTGCCAGCAGCTTACTAGCGGGGGTCCAGACCCAGTACTTC. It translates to CASSLLAGVQTQYF.

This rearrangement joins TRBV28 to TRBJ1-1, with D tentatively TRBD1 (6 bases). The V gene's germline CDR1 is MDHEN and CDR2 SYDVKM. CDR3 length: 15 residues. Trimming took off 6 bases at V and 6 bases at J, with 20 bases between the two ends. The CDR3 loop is CASRRILGARAEAFF. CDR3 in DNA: TGTGCCAGCAGGAGGATCTTGGGGGCGCGGGCTGAAGCTTTCTTT.

CDR3 DNA: TGTGCCAGCAGCTTGGACACTAGCGGGGCCATCACCGGGGAGCTGTTTTTT. Protein product: CASSLDTSGAITGELFF. The chain joins TRBV5-4 to TRBJ2-2; 10 bases fit TRBD2. Trimming cost V 0 bases and J 4 bases; bases outside gene matches: 6. The CDR3 sequence is 17 residues long. Germline CDR1 SGHNT, CDR2 YYREEE (reference sequence).

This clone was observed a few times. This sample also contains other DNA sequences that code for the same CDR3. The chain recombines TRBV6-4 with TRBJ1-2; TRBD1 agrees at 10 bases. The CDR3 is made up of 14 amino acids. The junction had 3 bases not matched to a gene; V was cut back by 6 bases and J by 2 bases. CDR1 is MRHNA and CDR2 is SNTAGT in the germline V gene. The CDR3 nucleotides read TGTGCCAGCAGACCGACAGGGGGCAACTATGGCTACACCTTC. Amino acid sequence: CASRPTGGNYGYTF.

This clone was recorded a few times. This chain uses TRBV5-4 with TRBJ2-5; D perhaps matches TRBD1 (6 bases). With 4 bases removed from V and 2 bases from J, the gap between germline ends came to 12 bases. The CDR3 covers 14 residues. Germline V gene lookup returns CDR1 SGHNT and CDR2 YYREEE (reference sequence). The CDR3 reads CASSRNRDQETQYF. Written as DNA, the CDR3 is TGTGCCAGCAGCCGTAACAGGGATCAAGAGACCCAGTACTTC.

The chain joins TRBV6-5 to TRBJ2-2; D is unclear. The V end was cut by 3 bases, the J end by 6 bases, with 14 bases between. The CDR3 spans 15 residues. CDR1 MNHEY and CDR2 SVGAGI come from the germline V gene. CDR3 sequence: CASSYSSLAAGELFF. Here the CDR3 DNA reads TGTGCCAGCAGTTATTCGAGTCTCGCGGCCGGGGAGCTGTTTTTT.

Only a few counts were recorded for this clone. The CDR3 nucleotides read TGTGCCAGCAATTTTGGGGGCTCCGGCACTGAAGCTTTCTTT. Amino acids: CASNFGGSGTEAFF. The chain employs TRBV6-5 and TRBJ1-1; D possibly corresponds to TRBD1 (6 bases). Per the germline V gene, CDR1 is MNHEY and CDR2 is SVGAGI. This CDR3 region has 14 residues. The V end was cut by 7 bases, the J end by 4 bases, with 16 bases between.

This chain's CDR3 is CASSYLTPGLRDGYTF. In DNA, the CDR3 is TGTGCCAGCAGTTACCTCACCCCGGGCCTGAGGGATGGCTACACCTTC. The genes are TRBV6-6 and TRBJ1-2; D is uncertain. V lost 2 bases to trimming and J lost 6 bases, with 19 bases between them. Germline values: CDR1 MNHNY, CDR2 SVGAGI (reference sequence). The CDR3 length is 16 residues.

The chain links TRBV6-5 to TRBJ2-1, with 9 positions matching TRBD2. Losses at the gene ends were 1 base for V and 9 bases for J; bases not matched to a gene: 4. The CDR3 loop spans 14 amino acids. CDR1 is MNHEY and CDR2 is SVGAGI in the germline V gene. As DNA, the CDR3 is TGTGCCAGCAGTTACTTGGGACTAGCCGCTGAGCAGTTCTTC. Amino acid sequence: CASSYLGLAAEQFF.

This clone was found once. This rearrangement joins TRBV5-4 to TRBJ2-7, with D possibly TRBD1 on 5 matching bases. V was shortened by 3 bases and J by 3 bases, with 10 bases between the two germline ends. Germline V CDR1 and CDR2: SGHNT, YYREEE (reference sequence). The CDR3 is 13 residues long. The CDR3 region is CASSSDTGYEQYF. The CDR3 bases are TGTGCCAGCAGCTCGGACACTGGCTACGAGCAGTACTTC.

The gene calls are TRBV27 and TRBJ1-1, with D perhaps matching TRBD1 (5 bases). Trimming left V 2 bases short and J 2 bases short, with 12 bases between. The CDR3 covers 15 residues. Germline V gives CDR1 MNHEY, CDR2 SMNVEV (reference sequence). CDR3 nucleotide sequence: TGTGCCAGCAGTTTAAAGGGGCGGCTAAACACTGAAGCTTTCTTT. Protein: CASSLKGRLNTEAFF.

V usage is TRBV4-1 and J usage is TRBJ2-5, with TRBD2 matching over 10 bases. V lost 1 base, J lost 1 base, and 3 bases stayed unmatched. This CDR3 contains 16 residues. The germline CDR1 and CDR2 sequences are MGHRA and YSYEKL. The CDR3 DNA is TGCGCCAGCAGCCAAGGGGTAGCGGGGGGCCAAGAGACCCAGTACTTC. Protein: CASSQGVAGGQETQYF.

In nucleotides, the CDR3 is TGTGCCAGCAGCAAGGACCCGGGACAGACTAATTCACCCCTCCACTTT. Its translation is CASSKDPGQTNSPLHF. V and J are TRBV5-4 and TRBJ1-6; 7 bases are a match to TRBD1. Germline values: CDR1 SGHNT, CDR2 YYREEE (reference sequence). The CDR3 has 16 residues. The J segment lost 6 bases and the V segment lost 4 bases, leaving 10 bases of the junction unmatched.

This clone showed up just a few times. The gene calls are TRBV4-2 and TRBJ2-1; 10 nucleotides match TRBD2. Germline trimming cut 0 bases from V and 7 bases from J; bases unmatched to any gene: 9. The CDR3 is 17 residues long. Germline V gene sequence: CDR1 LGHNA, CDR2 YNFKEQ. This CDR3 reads CASSQDPQRGGFNEQFF. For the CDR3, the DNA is TGTGCCAGCAGCCAAGACCCCCAGCGGGGGGGGTTTAATGAGCAGTTCTTC.

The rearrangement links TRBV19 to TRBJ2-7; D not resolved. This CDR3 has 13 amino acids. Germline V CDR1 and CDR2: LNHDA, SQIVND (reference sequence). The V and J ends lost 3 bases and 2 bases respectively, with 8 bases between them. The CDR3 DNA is TGTGCCAGTAGTATTCCAGATACCTACGAGCAGTACTTC. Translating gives CASSIPDTYEQYF. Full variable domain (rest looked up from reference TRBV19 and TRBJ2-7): DGGITQSPKYLFRKEGQNVTLSCEQNLNHDAMYWYRQDPGQGLRLIYYSQIVNDFQKGDIAEGYSVSREKKESFPLTVTSAQKNPTAFYLCASSIPDTYEQYFGPGTRLTVT.

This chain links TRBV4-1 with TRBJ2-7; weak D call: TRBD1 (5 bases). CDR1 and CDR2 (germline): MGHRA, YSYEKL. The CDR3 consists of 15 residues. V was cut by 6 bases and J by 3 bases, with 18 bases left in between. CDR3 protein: CASRQFEQANYEQYF. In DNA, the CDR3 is TGCGCCAGCAGACAATTTGAACAGGCGAACTACGAGCAGTACTTC.

The CDR3 DNA reads TGTGCCAGCAGTTACGATGGGGACAGGGCAGGGTCACCCCTCCACTTT. It is translated as CASSYDGDRAGSPLHF. The chain couples TRBV6-5 to TRBJ1-6; 9 positions match TRBD1. J was trimmed by 10 bases and V by 2 bases; bases with no gene match: 9. The CDR3 totals 16 residues. Germline V gene data show CDR1 as MNHEY and CDR2 as SVGAGI.

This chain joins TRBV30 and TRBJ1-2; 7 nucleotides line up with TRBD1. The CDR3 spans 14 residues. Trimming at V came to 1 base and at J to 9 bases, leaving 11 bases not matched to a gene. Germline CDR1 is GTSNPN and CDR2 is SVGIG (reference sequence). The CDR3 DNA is TGTGCCTGGAGTGACAGGGGACCCCGTAGAAGCTACACCTTC. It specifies CAWSDRGPRRSYTF.

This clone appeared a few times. The DNA of the CDR3 is TGTGCCAGCAGCAAGGCGGAAAGAAACAAAGCTAACTATGGCTACACCTTC. It is translated as CASSKAERNKANYGYTF. The chain is built from TRBV21-1 and TRBJ1-2. TRBV21-1 is an annotated pseudogene. The CDR3 sequence is 17 residues long.

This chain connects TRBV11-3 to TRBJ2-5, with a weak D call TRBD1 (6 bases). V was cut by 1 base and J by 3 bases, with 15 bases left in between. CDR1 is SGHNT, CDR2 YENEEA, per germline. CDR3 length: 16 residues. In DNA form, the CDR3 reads TGTGCCAGCAGCTTAGGTACAGGGTACTTGGAAGAGACCCAGTACTTC. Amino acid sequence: CASSLGTGYLEETQYF.